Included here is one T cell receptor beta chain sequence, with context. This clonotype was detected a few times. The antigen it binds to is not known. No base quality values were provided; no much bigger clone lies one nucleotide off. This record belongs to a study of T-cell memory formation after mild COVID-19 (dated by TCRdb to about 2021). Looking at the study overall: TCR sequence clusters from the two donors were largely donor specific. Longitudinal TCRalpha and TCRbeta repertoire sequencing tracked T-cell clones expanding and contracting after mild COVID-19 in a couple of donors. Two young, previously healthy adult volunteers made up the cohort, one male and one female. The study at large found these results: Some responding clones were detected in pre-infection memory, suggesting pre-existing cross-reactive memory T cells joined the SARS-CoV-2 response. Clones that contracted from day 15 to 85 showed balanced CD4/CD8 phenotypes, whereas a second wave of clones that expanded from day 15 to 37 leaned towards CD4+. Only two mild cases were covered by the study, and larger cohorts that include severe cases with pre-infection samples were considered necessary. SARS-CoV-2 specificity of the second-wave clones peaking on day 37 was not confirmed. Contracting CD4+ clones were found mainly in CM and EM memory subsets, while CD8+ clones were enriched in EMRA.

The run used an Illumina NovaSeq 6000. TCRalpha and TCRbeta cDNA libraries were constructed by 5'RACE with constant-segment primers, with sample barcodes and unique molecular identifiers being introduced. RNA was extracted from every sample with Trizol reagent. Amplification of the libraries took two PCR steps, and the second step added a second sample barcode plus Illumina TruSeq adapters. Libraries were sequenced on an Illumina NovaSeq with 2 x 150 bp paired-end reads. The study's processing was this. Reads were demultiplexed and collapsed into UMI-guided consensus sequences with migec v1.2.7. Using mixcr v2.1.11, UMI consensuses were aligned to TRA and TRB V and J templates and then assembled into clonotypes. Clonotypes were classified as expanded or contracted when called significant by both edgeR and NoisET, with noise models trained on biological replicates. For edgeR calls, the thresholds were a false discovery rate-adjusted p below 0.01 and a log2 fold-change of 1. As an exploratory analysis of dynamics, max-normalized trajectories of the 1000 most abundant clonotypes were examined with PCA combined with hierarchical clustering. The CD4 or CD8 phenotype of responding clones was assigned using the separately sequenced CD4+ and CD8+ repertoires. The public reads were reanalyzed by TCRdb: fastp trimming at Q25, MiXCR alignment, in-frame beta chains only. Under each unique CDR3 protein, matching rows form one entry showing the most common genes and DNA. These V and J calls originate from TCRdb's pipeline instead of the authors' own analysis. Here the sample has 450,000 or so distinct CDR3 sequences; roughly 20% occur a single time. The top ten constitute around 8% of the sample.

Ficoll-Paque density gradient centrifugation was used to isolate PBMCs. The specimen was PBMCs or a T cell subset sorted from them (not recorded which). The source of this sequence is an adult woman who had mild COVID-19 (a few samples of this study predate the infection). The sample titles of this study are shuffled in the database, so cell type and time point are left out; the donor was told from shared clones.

The CDR3 reads as follows: CATKRGSSYNEQFF. In nucleotides, the sequence is TGTGCCACCAAGCGGGGGAGCTCCTACAATGAGCAGTTCTTC. The V and J genes are TRBV15 and TRBJ2-1; TRBD2 matches 8 bases in the middle. The CDR1 and CDR2 encoded by the germline V gene (reference sequence) are LNHNV and YYDKDF. Germline trimming: 7 bases from V, 0 bases from J; junction bases outside gene matches: 2. The cysteine opens and the phenylalanine closes a CDR3 of 14 amino acids. The kept DNA is CDR3 alone, 42 bases in frame from the first base.